The 25 T cell receptor beta chains below all came from one sample that was sequenced in a study of OX40 agonist ivuxolimab in advanced cancers. Measured with immunoSEQ multiplex PCR; TCRdb has only the in-frame clones, and not every one. The data contain approximately 77,000 clones, around 93% of them singletons. The sample in question was CD4+ or CD8+ T cells sorted from blood, obtained in a trial of the OX40 agonist ivuxolimab. Receptors originate from an adult with an advanced solid tumor such as melanoma, head and neck, liver or kidney cancer.

The chain recombines TRBV11-1 with TRBJ2-1; D gene uncertain. Germline lookup yields CDR1 SGHAT and CDR2 FQDESV (reference sequence). There are 15 residues in the CDR3. V was pared by 4 bases and J by 9 bases, with 19 bases between. For the CDR3, the DNA is TGTGCCAGCAGCTCGTTTGATCTCGGTTTGGTTGAGCAGTTCTTC. Translation: CASSSFDLGLVEQFF. Using reference TRBV11-1 and TRBJ2-1 for the parts outside the CDR3, the full variable domain is EAEVAQSPRYKITEKSQAVAFWCDPISGHATLYWYRQILGQGPELLVQFQDESVVDDSQLPKDRFSAERLKGVDSTLKIQPAELGDSAMYLCASSSFDLGLVEQFFGPGTRLTVL.

V and J are TRBV7-6 and TRBJ2-7, with TRBD1 identical over 10 bases. This CDR3 comprises 15 residues. CDR1 and CDR2 from the germline V gene are SGHVS and FNYEAQ. V lost 5 bases to trimming and J lost 1 base; unmatched junction nucleotides: 5. DNA for the CDR3: TGTGCCAGCAGCCCCGGACAGGGGGAGTCCTACGAGCAGTACTTC. It specifies CASSPGQGESYEQYF.

This sequence joins TRBV5-6 and TRBJ2-7; D unclear. This CDR3 spans 12 amino acids. The V end was cut by 0 bases, the J end by 5 bases, with 6 bases between. In germline, CDR1 is SGHDT, CDR2 YYEEEE. CDR3: CASSLVADEQYF. Here the CDR3 DNA reads TGTGCCAGCAGCTTGGTAGCAGACGAGCAGTACTTC.

The J gene is TRBJ2-5, the V gene TRBV6-5; 10 bases agree with TRBD1. There are 16 residues in the CDR3. Per the germline V gene, CDR1 is MNHEY and CDR2 is SVGAGI. J was trimmed by 3 bases and V by 2 bases; bases with no gene match: 6. The CDR3 loop is CASSYGDRGAKETQYF. The CDR3 nucleotides read TGTGCCAGCAGTTACGGGGACAGGGGCGCCAAAGAGACCCAGTACTTC.

This clone showed up many times. The chain combines TRBV5-6 with TRBJ1-2; TRBD1 might be the D (5 bases). Trimming took off 4 bases at V and 4 bases at J, with 11 bases between the two ends. Germline V gene data show CDR1 as SGHDT and CDR2 as YYEEEE. The CDR3 spans 13 residues. CDR3 DNA: TGTGCCAGCAGCAGGGGACGCCTCTATGGCTACACCTTC. As protein: CASSRGRLYGYTF.

This clone was observed once. J is TRBJ1-5 and V is TRBV5-6; D remains unclear. Germline V lookup: CDR1 SGHDT, CDR2 YYEEEE. V lost 0 bases and J lost 3, with 7 bases in between. The CDR3 length is 14 residues. The CDR3 bases are TGTGCCAGCAGCTTGGCGGGCTACAATCAGCCCCAGCATTTT. Translation gives CASSLAGYNQPQHF.

V gene TRBV6-5 combines with J gene TRBJ2-1, with D perhaps TRBD1 or TRBD2 (6 bases each). The length of the CDR3 is 12 residues. Germline V gene data show CDR1 as MNHEY and CDR2 as SVGAGI. V lost 0 bases, J lost 10 bases, and 7 bases lay in between. Here the CDR3 reads CASSYSGGEQFF. The CDR3 region has the DNA TGTGCCAGCAGTTACTCAGGGGGGGAGCAGTTCTTC.

V is TRBV9 and J is TRBJ2-2; TRBD2 aligns across 10 bases. V shed 3 bases and J 5 bases; nucleotides not matched to a gene: 7. Germline V gene sequence: CDR1 SGDLS, CDR2 YYNGEE. CDR3 length equals 16 residues. The CDR3 nucleotides are TGTGCCAGCAGCGACCCAGCGGGGGGGTTAACCGGGGAGCTGTTTTTT. Amino acid sequence: CASSDPAGGLTGELFF.

CDR3 protein: CASSLRRQGAGDEQFF. In nucleotides, the CDR3 is TGCGCCAGCAGCTTGAGGCGGCAGGGGGCTGGGGATGAGCAGTTCTTC. The V gene is TRBV5-1, the J gene TRBJ2-1, with TRBD1 identical over 8 bases. This CDR3 region has 16 residues. The germline CDR1 and CDR2 sequences are SGHRS and YFSETQ. V shed 1 base and J 8 bases; nucleotides not matched to a gene: 11.

The chain employs TRBV7-8 and TRBJ2-1; unclear D gene. CDR1 is SGHVS, CDR2 FQNEAQ, per germline. Trimming left V 5 bases short and J 3 bases short, with 11 bases between. This CDR3 has 14 residues. The CDR3 DNA follows: TGTGCCAGCAGCCCCGGAGCCGGCTACAATGAGCAGTTCTTC. It codes for CASSPGAGYNEQFF.

This chain links TRBV19 with TRBJ2-7, with D unresolved. The germline gives CDR1 LNHDA, CDR2 SQIVND (reference sequence). CDR3 length: 13 amino acids. Between the trimmed V and J ends, which lost 3 bases and 2 bases, there was a span of 8 bases. The CDR3 spells CASSMASTYEQYF. CDR3 in DNA: TGTGCCAGTAGTATGGCCAGTACCTACGAGCAGTACTTC.

The chain links TRBV7-9 to TRBJ2-7, with a weak D call TRBD1 (5 bases). V was shortened by 6 bases and J by 0 bases, with 9 bases between the two germline ends. This CDR3 is built from 13 residues. The germline CDR1 and CDR2 sequences are SEHNR and FQNEAQ (reference sequence). Written as DNA, the CDR3 is TGTGCCAGCAGGACAGACCTCTCCTACGAGCAGTACTTC. Amino acids: CASRTDLSYEQYF. The full variable domain, rest sourced from reference TRBV7-9 and TRBJ2-7, is DTGVSQNPRHKITKRGQNVTFRCDPISEHNRLYWYRQTLGQGPEFLTYFQNEAQLEKSRLLSDRFSAERPKGSFSTLEIQRTEQGDSAMYLCASRTDLSYEQYFGPGTRLTVT.

The chain carries TRBV2 and TRBJ1-5; D is unclear. The germline V gene encodes CDR1 SNHLY and CDR2 FYNNEI. Trimming cost V 5 bases and J 1 base, with 15 bases left between them. The CDR3 length is 16 residues. This chain's CDR3 is CASSTAEGWSNQPQHF. Written as DNA, the CDR3 is TGTGCCAGCAGTACCGCAGAAGGCTGGAGCAATCAGCCCCAGCATTTT. Together with reference TRBV2 and TRBJ1-5, the CDR3 gives the full variable domain: EPEVTQTPSHQVTQMGQEVILRCVPISNHLYFYWYRQILGQKVEFLVSFYNNEISEKSEIFDDQFSVERPDGSNFTLKIRSTKLEDSAMYFCASSTAEGWSNQPQHFGDGTRLSIL.

This chain uses TRBV13 with TRBJ1-2; 9 nucleotides match TRBD1. Trimming at V came to 5 bases and at J to 4 bases, leaving 11 bases not matched to a gene. The CDR3 extends over 16 amino acids. Germline V gene lookup returns CDR1 PRHDT and CDR2 FYEKMQ (reference sequence). The CDR3 DNA reads as TGTGCCAGCAGCGCTACCGGGACAGGGCCTCCCTATGGCTACACCTTC. This translates into CASSATGTGPPYGYTF.

The V gene is TRBV6-1, the J gene TRBJ2-1; D is undetermined. V was trimmed by 10 bases and J by 5 bases, leaving 12 bases between them. The CDR3 is 12 amino acids. Germline V gene sequence: CDR1 MNHNS, CDR2 SASEGT. CDR3 coding DNA: TGTGCCATCCAAATCGAAAACAATGAGCAGTTCTTC. Translated: CAIQIENNEQFF.

The chain recombines TRBV5-5 with TRBJ2-7; 11 nucleotides match TRBD2. Germline CDR1 is SGHKS and CDR2 is YYEKEE (reference sequence). CDR3 length: 15 residues. V lost 5 bases, J lost 4 bases, and 8 bases stayed unmatched. Here the CDR3 DNA reads TGTGCCAGCAGTTACCCTAGCGGGGGGATATACGAGCAGTACTTC. Translating gives CASSYPSGGIYEQYF.

This clone came up once. This chain uses TRBV27 with TRBJ1-5; unclear D gene. CDR3 size: 13 residues. Between the trimmed V and J ends, which lost 4 bases and 7 bases, there was a span of 11 bases. Germline values: CDR1 MNHEY, CDR2 SMNVEV (reference sequence). CDR3 in amino acids: CASSWSLKQPQHF. CDR3 sequence (DNA): TGTGCCAGCAGTTGGAGTTTGAAGCAGCCCCAGCATTTT.

In its sample, this clone was seen a few times. The chain carries TRBV7-3 and TRBJ1-1, with D possibly matching TRBD1 (6 bases). CDR3 size: 14 residues. Germline assignment: CDR1 SGHTA and CDR2 FQGTGA. The germline V and J ends were trimmed by 3 bases and 5 bases, with 13 bases remaining between them. The CDR3 DNA reads as TGTGCCAGCAGCTTGGGGCAGGGGAGGACTGAAGCTTTCTTT. It codes for CASSLGQGRTEAFF.

Comment on this clone: A much larger clone sits a single nucleotide away, making a read error possible. Other DNA sequences in this specimen translate into the identical CDR3. The chain carries TRBV6-5 and TRBJ2-1; TRBD2 matches 9 bases. V shed 0 bases and J 4 bases; nucleotides not matched to a gene: 1. CDR3 length: 15 amino acids. Germline CDR1 is MNHEY and CDR2 is SVGAGI. The CDR3 here is CASSYSSGGYNEQFF. The CDR3 DNA follows: TGTGCCAGCAGTTACTCTAGCGGGGGATACAATGAGCAGTTCTTC.

This clone ranks as medium-sized. This sequence joins TRBV4-2 and TRBJ1-1; D not resolved. Between the trimmed V and J ends, which lost 7 bases and 1 base, there was a span of 7 bases. The CDR3 runs 12 residues. The V gene's germline CDR1 is LGHNA and CDR2 YNFKEQ. The CDR3 protein is CASKTSNTEAFF. The CDR3 DNA reads TGTGCCAGCAAGACATCGAACACTGAAGCTTTCTTT.

The V call is TRBV29-1, the J call TRBJ1-1; 8 nucleotides line up with TRBD1. This CDR3 is built from 15 residues. Germline V lookup: CDR1 SQVTM, CDR2 ANQGSEA. After removal of 4 bases from V and 1 base from J, the junction contained 8 bases not matched to a gene. The CDR3 nucleotides are TGCAGCGTTGCGACAGGGGAGGTGTGGAACACTGAAGCTTTCTTT. The encoded protein is CSVATGEVWNTEAFF.

The V and J genes are TRBV5-6 and TRBJ1-5, with no clear D. Germline V gives CDR1 SGHDT, CDR2 YYEEEE. Trimming left V 0 bases short and J 9 bases short, with 7 bases between. The CDR3 loop spans 12 amino acids. CDR3 protein: CASSLGGRPQHF. For the CDR3, the DNA is TGTGCCAGCAGCTTGGGAGGGAGGCCCCAGCATTTT.

The V and J genes are TRBV18 and TRBJ1-4, with 8 bases matching TRBD1. The CDR3 covers 16 residues. V lost 3 bases to trimming and J lost 8 bases; unmatched junction nucleotides: 11. Germline V gene sequence: CDR1 KGHSH, CDR2 LQKENI. DNA for the CDR3: TGTGCCAGCTCACCCCTGACAGGGGATGGTTACGAAAAACTGTTTTTT. It is translated as CASSPLTGDGYEKLFF.

The chain uses TRBV27 and TRBJ2-1; TRBD2 matches at 11 bases. Germline CDR1 and CDR2: MNHEY and SMNVEV (reference sequence). V gave up 5 bases and J gave up 3 bases; unmatched junction bases: 6. The CDR3 is 16 amino acids. The CDR3 sequence is CASSPDSGGVYNEQFF. The CDR3 nucleotides are TGTGCCAGCAGTCCCGATAGCGGGGGGGTCTACAATGAGCAGTTCTTC.

The count of this clone is one. This chain joins TRBV9 and TRBJ2-3, with a tentative D call TRBD1 (6 bases). V was trimmed by 0 bases and J by 2 bases, leaving 7 bases between them. The CDR3 has 14 residues. Germline loops: CDR1 SGDLS, CDR2 YYNGEE. CDR3 DNA sequence: TGTGCCAGCAGCGTAGCAGGGGCCACAGATACGCAGTATTTT. It yields the protein CASSVAGATDTQYF. The whole variable domain, remainder taken from reference TRBV9 and TRBJ2-3, is DSGVTQTPKHLITATGQRVTLRCSPRSGDLSVYWYQQSLDQGLQFLIQYYNGEERAKGNILERFSAQQFPDLHSELNLSSLELGDSALYFCASSVAGATDTQYFGPGTRLTVL.